This T cell receptor (beta chain) was found in a study of CD4 T cells in relation to SARS-CoV-2 and coronaviruses (dated by TCRdb to the early 2020s). Turning to the overall study: The ViraFEST assay cultured PBMCs with antigen for 10 days, then sequenced TCR beta CDR3s to find antigen-specific clonal expansions. An HIV-1 Nef peptide pool or a no-peptide culture served as the negative reference condition. Patient-derived lymphoblastoid cell lines were used to map the HLA restriction of shared crossreactive spike epitopes. At the level of individual TCR clonotypes, the study evaluated whether memory CD4+ T cells crossreact between the spike proteins of SARS-CoV-2 and those of common cold coronaviruses. Samples from three pre-COVID donors and the naive versus memory experiments were sequenced with the Adaptive Biotechnologies TCR-sequencing kit; other data were Illumina-based. A different, Illumina-based TCR-beta assay was used to sequence expansion assays from other donors in the study.

The library was obtained by the immunoSEQ multiplex PCR assay. The original pipeline was this. During preprocessing, nonproductive sequences were removed, along with CDR3s that did not begin with C, did not end with F or W, or were shorter than 7 amino acids. The MANAFEST web app identified antigen-specific clonotypes based on expansion compared with the reference and other culture wells. To be counted as positive, a clone had to show significant expansion compared with the reference culture, at an FDR below 0.05, in 2 of 3 replicate wells. To be called positive, a clone also had to show significant expansion compared with every other tandem well and an odds ratio greater than 5. CDR3 homology was measured as pairwise Levenshtein distance, computed with the stringdist R package after trimming three terminal residues from each end. TCRdb limited this immuneACCESS table to in-frame rearrangements with V and J called. A share of clones is missing; checked studies link under half to unresolved V genes, and the rest is unexplained. That table is the source of V, J and clone size, and D and trimming were worked out from the DNA. For this sample the table gives tens of thousands of clones, of which 78% were detected only once. The ten largest make up about 20% of the sample.

The germline V gene provides CDR1 SGHRS and CDR2 YFSETQ. V ends up 4 bases short and J 7 bases short, with an unmatched junction base count of 12. The CDR3 starts with the cysteine, ends with the phenylalanine, and has 15 residues. The read is trimmed to its CDR3 DNA, 45 bases read in frame from base 1. Comment on this clone: The specificity of this receptor is unknown. No base quality values were provided; no much bigger clone lies one nucleotide off.

Study-level results and caveats: Compared with monoreactive clones, crossreactive clones had significantly weaker SARS-CoV-2-driven expansion, a result consistent with antigenic imprinting. No donor contributed both pre-pandemic and post-infection samples, which limited tracing the source of pre-existing responses. Roughly 67% of donors had memory CD4+ clonotypes that crossrecognized SARS-CoV-2 and at least one common cold coronavirus spike. Small numbers of patients and of tested TCRs limited the study. Since the crossreactivity analysis centred on spike protein, crossreactivity against other viral proteins was not assessed.

CD4+ T cells from unexposed donors were collected before the COVID-19 pandemic (2011-2018). After 10 to 11 days of culture, CD4+ T cells were isolated with the EasySep CD4+ T cell isolation kit. As far as cell numbers permitted, CD4+ T cells from unexposed donors were tested for reactivity against SARS-CoV-2 S and N as well as four spike pools from common cold coronaviruses. Each well held 1.5 million to 2.5 million PBMCs cultured in IMDM containing around 4.9% human AB serum and approximately 9.3 IU/ml IL-2. Half of the culture medium was replaced with fresh IL-2-containing medium on days 3 and 7. Each peptide culture condition was generally run in triplicate replicate wells. The leukapheresis product used for the unexposed donors was purchased from a commercial source. PBMCs were isolated from leukapheresis product or whole blood by Ficoll-Paque PLUS gradient centrifugation. PBMCs were either cryopreserved at -140°C or used fresh in the expansion assay. The QIAamp Micro DNA Kit was used to extract genomic DNA from the CD4+ T cells.

The specimen sequenced was CD4+ T cells from PBMCs, cultured in vitro. This TCR derives from a human donor in good health. This chain joins TRBV5-1 to TRBJ2-5, with 8 bases matching TRBD1. The sequenced DNA is TGCGCCAGCAGCGTGCCGGGACAGGCACCCGCGACCCAGTACTTC. This is translated as CASSVPGQAPATQYF.